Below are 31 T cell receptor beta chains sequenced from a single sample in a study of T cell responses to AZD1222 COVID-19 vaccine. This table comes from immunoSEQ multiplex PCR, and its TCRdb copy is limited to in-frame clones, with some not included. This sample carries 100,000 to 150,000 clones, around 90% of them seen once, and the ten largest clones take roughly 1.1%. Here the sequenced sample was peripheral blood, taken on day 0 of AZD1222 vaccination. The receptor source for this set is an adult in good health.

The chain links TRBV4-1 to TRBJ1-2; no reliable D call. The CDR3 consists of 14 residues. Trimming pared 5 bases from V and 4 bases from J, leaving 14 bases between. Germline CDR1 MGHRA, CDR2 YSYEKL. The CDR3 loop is CASSGHQVRYGYTF. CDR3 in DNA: TGCGCCAGCAGCGGCCACCAAGTCCGCTATGGCTACACCTTC.

The CDR3 spells CASSSWTGTNYGYTF. Written as DNA, the CDR3 is TGTGCCAGCAGTTCTTGGACAGGGACTAACTATGGCTACACCTTC. The chain is built from TRBV27 and TRBJ1-2; TRBD1 matches at 8 bases. The CDR3 runs 15 residues. CDR1 is MNHEY, CDR2 SMNVEV, per germline (reference sequence). V lost 4 bases, J lost 0 bases, and 4 bases stayed unmatched.

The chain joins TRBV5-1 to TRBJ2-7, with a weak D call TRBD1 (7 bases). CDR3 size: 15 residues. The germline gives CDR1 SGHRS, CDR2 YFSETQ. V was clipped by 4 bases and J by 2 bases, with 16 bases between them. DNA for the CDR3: TGCGCCAGCAGCAAAGGACAGGACTATCCCTACGAGCAGTACTTC. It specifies CASSKGQDYPYEQYF.

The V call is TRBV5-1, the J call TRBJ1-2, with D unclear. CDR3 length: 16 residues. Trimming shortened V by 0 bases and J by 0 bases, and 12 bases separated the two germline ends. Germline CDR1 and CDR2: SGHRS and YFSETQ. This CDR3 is CASSLDGVKSNYGYTF. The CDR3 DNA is TGCGCCAGCAGCTTGGACGGGGTAAAATCTAACTATGGCTACACCTTC.

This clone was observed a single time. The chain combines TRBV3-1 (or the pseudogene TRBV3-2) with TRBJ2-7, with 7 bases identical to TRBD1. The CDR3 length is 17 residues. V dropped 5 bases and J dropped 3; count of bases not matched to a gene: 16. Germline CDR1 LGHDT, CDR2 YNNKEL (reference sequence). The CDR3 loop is CASSTRSAGTASYEQYF. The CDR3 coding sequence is TGTGCCAGCAGCACCAGGAGCGCCGGGACAGCCAGCTACGAGCAGTACTTC.

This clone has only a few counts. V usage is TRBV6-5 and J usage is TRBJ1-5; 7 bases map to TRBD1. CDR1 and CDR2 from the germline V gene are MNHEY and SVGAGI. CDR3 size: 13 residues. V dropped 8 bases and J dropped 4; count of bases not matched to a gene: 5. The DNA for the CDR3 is TGTGCCAGCGCGGGACAGCAAAATCAGCCCCAGCATTTT. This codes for CASAGQQNQPQHF.

CDR3 sequence: CASSQGDGNQPQHF. Here the CDR3 DNA reads TGTGCCAGCTCACAGGGGGATGGGAATCAGCCCCAGCATTTT. J is TRBJ1-5 and V is TRBV18, with TRBD1 as a possible D gene (6 bases). The CDR3 covers 14 residues. The germline V and J ends were trimmed by 4 bases and 4 bases, with 11 bases remaining between them. In germline, CDR1 is KGHSH, CDR2 LQKENI.

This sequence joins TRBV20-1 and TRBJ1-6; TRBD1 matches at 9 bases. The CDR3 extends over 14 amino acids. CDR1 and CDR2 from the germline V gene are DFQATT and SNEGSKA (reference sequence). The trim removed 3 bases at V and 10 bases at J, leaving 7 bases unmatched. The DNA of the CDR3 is TGCAGTGCTAGTGCTGGGACAGGGAACTCACCCCTCCACTTT. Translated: CSASAGTGNSPLHF.

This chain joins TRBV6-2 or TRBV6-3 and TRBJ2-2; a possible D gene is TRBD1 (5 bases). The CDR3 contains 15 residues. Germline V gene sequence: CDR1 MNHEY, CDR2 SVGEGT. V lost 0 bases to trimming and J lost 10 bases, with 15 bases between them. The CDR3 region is CASSYSMGLEPELFF. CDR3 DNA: TGTGCCAGCAGTTACTCGATGGGGCTAGAGCCGGAGCTGTTTTTT.

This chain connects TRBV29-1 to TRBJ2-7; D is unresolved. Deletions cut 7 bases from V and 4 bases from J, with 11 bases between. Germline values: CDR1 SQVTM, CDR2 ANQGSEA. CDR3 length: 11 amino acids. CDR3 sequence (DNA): TGCAGCGCCACAAGGGAATACGAGCAGTACTTC. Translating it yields CSATREYEQYF.

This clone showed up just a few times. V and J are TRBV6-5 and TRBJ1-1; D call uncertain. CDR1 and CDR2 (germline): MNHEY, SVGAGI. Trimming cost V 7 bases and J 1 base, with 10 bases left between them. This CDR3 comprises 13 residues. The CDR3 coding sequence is TGTGCCAGCATTTGGCAGCGGAACACTGAAGCTTTCTTT. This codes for CASIWQRNTEAFF.

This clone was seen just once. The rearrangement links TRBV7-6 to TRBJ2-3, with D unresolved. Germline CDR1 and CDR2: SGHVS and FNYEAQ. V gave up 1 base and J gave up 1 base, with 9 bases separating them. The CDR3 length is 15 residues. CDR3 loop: CASSLGDGGTDTQYF. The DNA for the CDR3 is TGTGCCAGCAGCTTAGGTGATGGGGGCACAGATACGCAGTATTTT.

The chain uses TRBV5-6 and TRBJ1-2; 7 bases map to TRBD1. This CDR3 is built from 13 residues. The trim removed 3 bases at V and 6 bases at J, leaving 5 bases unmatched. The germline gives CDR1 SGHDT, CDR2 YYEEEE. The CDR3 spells CASSYGTGDGYTF. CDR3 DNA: TGTGCCAGCAGCTACGGAACAGGGGATGGCTACACCTTC.

The DNA for the CDR3 is TGTGCCAGCAGCTTGGGACCCCGCCGCACAGATACGCAGTATTTT. Amino acid sequence: CASSLGPRRTDTQYF. This rearrangement joins TRBV5-8 to TRBJ2-3; D gene uncertain. The CDR3 sequence is 15 residues long. The V and J ends lost 0 bases and 1 base respectively, with 9 bases between them. CDR1 is SGHTS, CDR2 YDEGEE, per germline.

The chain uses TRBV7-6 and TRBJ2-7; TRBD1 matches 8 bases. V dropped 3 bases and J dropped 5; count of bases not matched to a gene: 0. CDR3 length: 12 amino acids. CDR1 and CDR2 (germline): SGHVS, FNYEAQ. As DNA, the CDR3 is TGTGCCAGCAGCTTGACAGGGGACGAGCAGTACTTC. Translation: CASSLTGDEQYF.

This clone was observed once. DNA for the CDR3: TGTGCCAGCAGCTTCGGGACAGGGATGGGTAAGAACACTGAAGCTTTCTTT. Its translation: CASSFGTGMGKNTEAFF. The gene calls are TRBV5-4 and TRBJ1-1, with 9 bases matching TRBD1. The junction had 9 bases not matched to a gene; V was cut back by 2 bases and J by 1 base. This CDR3 has 17 residues. Germline V CDR1 and CDR2: SGHNT, YYREEE (reference sequence).

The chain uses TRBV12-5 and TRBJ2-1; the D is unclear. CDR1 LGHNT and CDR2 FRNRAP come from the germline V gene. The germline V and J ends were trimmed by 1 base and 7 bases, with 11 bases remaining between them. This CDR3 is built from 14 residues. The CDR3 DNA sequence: TGTGCTAGTGGTTTGGCTATAGGTGTGAATGAGCAGTTCTTC. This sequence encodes CASGLAIGVNEQFF.

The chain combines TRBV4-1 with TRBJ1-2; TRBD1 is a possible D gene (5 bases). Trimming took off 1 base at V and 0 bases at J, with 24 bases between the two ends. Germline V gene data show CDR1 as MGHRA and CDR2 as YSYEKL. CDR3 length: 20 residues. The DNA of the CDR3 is TGCGCCAGCAGCCAAGGTGTTTATGGGGCAGGGCGAGAAGCTAACTATGGCTACACCTTC. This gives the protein CASSQGVYGAGREANYGYTF.

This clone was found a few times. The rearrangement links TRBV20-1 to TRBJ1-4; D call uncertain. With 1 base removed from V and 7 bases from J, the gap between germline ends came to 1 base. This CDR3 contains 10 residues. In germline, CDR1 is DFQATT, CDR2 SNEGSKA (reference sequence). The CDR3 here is CSARAEKLFF. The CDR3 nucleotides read TGCAGTGCTAGAGCTGAAAAACTGTTTTTT.

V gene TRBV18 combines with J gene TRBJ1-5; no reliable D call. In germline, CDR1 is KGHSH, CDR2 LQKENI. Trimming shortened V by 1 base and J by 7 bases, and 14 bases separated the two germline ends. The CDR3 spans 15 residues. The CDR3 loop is CASSPRGAIVQPQHF. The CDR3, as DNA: TGTGCCAGCTCACCACGTGGAGCGATAGTGCAGCCCCAGCATTTT.

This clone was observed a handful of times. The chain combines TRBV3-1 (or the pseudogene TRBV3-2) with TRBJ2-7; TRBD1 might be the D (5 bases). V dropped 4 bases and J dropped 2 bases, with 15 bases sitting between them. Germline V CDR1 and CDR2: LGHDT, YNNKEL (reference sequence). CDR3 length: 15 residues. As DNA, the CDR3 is TGTGCCAGCAGCCCTGGACCCCAGGGCGCCTACGAGCAGTACTTC. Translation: CASSPGPQGAYEQYF.

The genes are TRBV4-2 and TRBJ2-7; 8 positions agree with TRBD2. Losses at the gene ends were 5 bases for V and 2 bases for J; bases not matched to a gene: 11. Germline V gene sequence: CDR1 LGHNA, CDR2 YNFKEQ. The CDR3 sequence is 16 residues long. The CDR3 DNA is TGTGCCAGCAGCGGGCGTGGGGTAGCGGGGACCTACGAGCAGTACTTC. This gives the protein CASSGRGVAGTYEQYF.

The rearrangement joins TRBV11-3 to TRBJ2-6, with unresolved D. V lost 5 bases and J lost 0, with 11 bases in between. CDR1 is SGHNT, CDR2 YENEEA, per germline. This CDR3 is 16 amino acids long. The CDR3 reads CASSHSTFSGANVLTF. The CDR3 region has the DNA TGTGCCAGCAGCCACTCTACATTCTCTGGGGCCAACGTCCTGACTTTC. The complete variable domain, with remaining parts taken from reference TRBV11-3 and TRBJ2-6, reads EAGVVQSPRYKIIEKKQPVAFWCNPISGHNTLYWYLQNLGQGPELLIRYENEEAVDDSQLPKDRFSAERLKGVDSTLKIQPAELGDSAVYLCASSHSTFSGANVLTFGAGSRLTVL.

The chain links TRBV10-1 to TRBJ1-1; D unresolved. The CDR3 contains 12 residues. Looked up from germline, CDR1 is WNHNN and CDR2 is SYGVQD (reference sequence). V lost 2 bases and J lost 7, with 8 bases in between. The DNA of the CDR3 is TGCGCCAGCAGTGAGGGCGTGAGTGAAGCTTTCTTT. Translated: CASSEGVSEAFF.

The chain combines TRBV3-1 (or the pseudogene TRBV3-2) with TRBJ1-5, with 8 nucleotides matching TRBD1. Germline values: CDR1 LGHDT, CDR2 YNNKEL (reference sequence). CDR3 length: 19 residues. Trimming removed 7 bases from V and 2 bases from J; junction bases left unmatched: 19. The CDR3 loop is CASTPIRDRKCAGNQPQHF. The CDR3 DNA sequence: TGTGCCAGCACTCCAATCCGGGACAGGAAATGTGCTGGCAATCAGCCCCAGCATTTT.

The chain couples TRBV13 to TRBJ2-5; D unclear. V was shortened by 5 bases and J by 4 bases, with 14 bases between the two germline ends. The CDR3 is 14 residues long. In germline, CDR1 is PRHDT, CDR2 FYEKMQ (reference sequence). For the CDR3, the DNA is TGTGCCAGCAGCAACAGAATTCTTAGAGAGACCCAGTACTTC. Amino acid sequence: CASSNRILRETQYF.

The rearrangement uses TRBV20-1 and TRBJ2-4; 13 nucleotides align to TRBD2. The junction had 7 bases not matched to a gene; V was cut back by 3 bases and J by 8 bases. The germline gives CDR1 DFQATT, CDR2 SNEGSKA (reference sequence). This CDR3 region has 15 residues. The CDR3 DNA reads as TGCAGTGCTAGTTCTCCCGGGACTAGCGGGGACATTCAGTACTTC. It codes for CSASSPGTSGDIQYF.

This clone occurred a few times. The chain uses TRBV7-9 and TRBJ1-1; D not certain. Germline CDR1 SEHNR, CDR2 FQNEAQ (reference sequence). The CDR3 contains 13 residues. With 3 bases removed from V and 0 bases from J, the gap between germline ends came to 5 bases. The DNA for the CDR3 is TGTGCCAGCAGCTTCAGATTGAACACTGAAGCTTTCTTT. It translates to CASSFRLNTEAFF.

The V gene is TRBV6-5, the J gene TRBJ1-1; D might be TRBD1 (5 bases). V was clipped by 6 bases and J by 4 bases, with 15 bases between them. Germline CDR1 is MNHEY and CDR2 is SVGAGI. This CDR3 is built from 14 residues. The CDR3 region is CASSWGGTGTEAFF. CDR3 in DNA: TGTGCCAGCAGCTGGGGGGGTACGGGCACTGAAGCTTTCTTT.

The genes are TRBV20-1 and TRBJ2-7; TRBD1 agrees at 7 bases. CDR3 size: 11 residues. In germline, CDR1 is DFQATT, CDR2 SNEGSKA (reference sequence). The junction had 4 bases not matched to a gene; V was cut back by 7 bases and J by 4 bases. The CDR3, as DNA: TGCAGTGTCTCGGACAGGTACGAGCAGTACTTC. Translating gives CSVSDRYEQYF.

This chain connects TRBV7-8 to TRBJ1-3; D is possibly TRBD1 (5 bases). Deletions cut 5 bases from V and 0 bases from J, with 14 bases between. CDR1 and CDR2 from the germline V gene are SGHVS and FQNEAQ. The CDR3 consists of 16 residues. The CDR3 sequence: CASSLRGGISGNTIYF. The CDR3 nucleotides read TGTGCCAGCAGCCTCCGCGGGGGAATCTCTGGAAACACCATATATTTT.